Below, 11 T cell receptor beta chains from the same sample are listed, as sequenced in a study of blood T cells in healthy people across ages. It was with a sample-barcoded 5' primer and a J-beta primer mix that a second PCR of about 7 to 12 cycles was run. TCRdb recomputed calls from the 5' RACE reads with MiXCR, one row per CDR3 protein. The repertoire includes roughly 800,000 distinct CDR3 sequences, 30% to 45% of them detected once, and under 15% sits in the top ten. The sample taken for sequencing was blood. The receptors shown here come from a man younger than 30 in good health.

This clonotype has a count of ten or more. The CDR3 coding sequence is TGTGCCAGCAGCCAATCCCTCTCGGGGAGGACGACCTCCTACGAGCAGTACTTC. Translating gives CASSQSLSGRTTSYEQYF. This chain connects TRBV4-2 to TRBJ2-7; a weak D match, TRBD2 (6 bases). The CDR3 is made up of 18 amino acids. Germline V gives CDR1 LGHNA, CDR2 YNFKEQ. With 2 bases removed from V and 0 bases from J, the gap between germline ends came to 20 bases.

This clonotype showed up just a few times. The chain uses TRBV7-2 and TRBJ2-7, with 10 bases lining up with TRBD2. The V and J ends lost 5 bases and 4 bases, in that order; junction bases with no gene match: 8. CDR3 length equals 15 residues. Germline V lookup: CDR1 SGHTA, CDR2 FQGNSA. The CDR3 sequence: CASSRSGGAHYEQYF. The CDR3 DNA follows: TGTGCCAGCAGCCGGAGCGGGGGGGCTCATTACGAGCAGTACTTC.

The genes are TRBV12-3 or TRBV12-4 and TRBJ2-2; 10 nucleotides align to TRBD1. Trimming took 6 bases from V and 4 from J; bases not matched to a gene: 17. The CDR3 contains 19 residues. The CDR3 DNA reads as TGTGCCAGCAGCCCCCCCCTACTCCGGACAGGGGGTTCCACCGGGGAGCTGTTTTTT. Translation: CASSPPLLRTGGSTGELFF.

The chain joins TRBV4-1 to TRBJ2-3; D remains ambiguous. CDR1 and CDR2 (germline): MGHRA, YSYEKL. V lost 3 bases, J lost 1 base, and 14 bases lay in between. This CDR3 spans 16 amino acids. The CDR3 spells CASSQTYGFGTDTQYF. The CDR3 region has the DNA TGCGCCAGCAGCCAGACCTACGGGTTTGGCACAGATACGCAGTATTTT.

This clonotype occurred many times. CDR3 region: CASRLRVSAGSTDTQYF. As DNA, the CDR3 is TGTGCCAGCAGACTCCGCGTCTCCGCGGGCAGCACAGATACGCAGTATTTT. This chain connects TRBV6-1 to TRBJ2-3, with D maybe TRBD2 (5 bases). V shed 6 bases and J shed 0 bases, with 19 bases lying between them. This CDR3 is 17 amino acids long. The V gene's germline CDR1 is MNHNS and CDR2 SASEGT.

This clonotype was detected a few times. V gene TRBV6-4 combines with J gene TRBJ2-1; D may match TRBD1 or TRBD2 (5 bases each). Germline lookup yields CDR1 MRHNA and CDR2 SNTAGT. With 4 bases removed from V and 5 bases from J, the gap between germline ends came to 21 bases. CDR3 length equals 17 residues. The CDR3, as DNA: TGTGCCAGCAGTGTATGGGGGAACATGGCAGAAGACAATGAGCAGTTCTTC. Residues: CASSVWGNMAEDNEQFF.

For this clonotype: Just one base apart from a much larger clone, this may be a read error. This sequence joins TRBV5-1 and TRBJ1-4, with D tentatively TRBD1 (6 bases). Per germline, CDR1 SGHRS and CDR2 YFSETQ. The CDR3 covers 19 residues. V lost 4 bases and J lost 9, with 31 bases in between. In nucleotides, the CDR3 is TGCGCCAGCAGCCCTCTACCCGCCCTCGACCCCGGGACACGGAAAAAACTGTTTTTT. Its translation is CASSPLPALDPGTRKKLFF. The variable domain in full, completed from reference TRBV5-1 and TRBJ1-4, reads KAGVTQTPRYLIKTRGQQVTLSCSPISGHRSVSWYQQTPGQGLQFLFEYFSETQRNKGNFPGRFSGRQFSNSRSEMNVSTLELGDSALYLCASSPLPALDPGTRKKLFFGSGTQLSVL.

The V and J genes are TRBV20-1 and TRBJ2-1; TRBD1 might be the D (6 bases). The J call may be faulty, since TRBJ2-7 better matches the DNA end. The germline gives CDR1 DFQATT, CDR2 SNEGSKA (reference sequence). The CDR3 runs 15 residues. The CDR3 DNA sequence: TGCAGTGCTGGCAGGGGTGGGAGCTCCTACAATGAGCAGTACTTC. Its translation: CSAGRGGSSYNEQYF.

This clonotype appeared a few times. The chain uses TRBV27 and TRBJ1-1, with D hard to call. The CDR3 has 13 amino acids. The V and J ends lost 4 bases and 6 bases respectively, with 12 bases between them. The germline CDR1 and CDR2 sequences are MNHEY and SMNVEV (reference sequence). The CDR3 reads CASSWSLTAEAFF. The CDR3, as DNA: TGTGCCAGCAGTTGGAGTTTAACGGCTGAAGCTTTCTTT.

V gene TRBV20-1 combines with J gene TRBJ1-5; D unclear. V shed 0 bases and J shed 4 bases, with 13 bases lying between them. The germline V gene encodes CDR1 DFQATT and CDR2 SNEGSKA (reference sequence). The CDR3 covers 15 residues. The CDR3 is CSARDSGSSNQPQHF. In DNA, the CDR3 is TGCAGTGCTAGAGATTCGGGTAGTTCAAATCAGCCCCAGCATTTT.

The V gene is TRBV29-1, the J gene TRBJ1-1, with a weak D call TRBD1 (6 bases). Germline V gene lookup returns CDR1 SQVTM and CDR2 ANQGSEA. The V and J ends lost 2 bases and 6 bases respectively, with 16 bases between them. CDR3 size: 14 residues. The CDR3 nucleotides read TGCAGCGTTGAACCGGGAGGTCGGGGGCCTGAAGCTTTCTTT. It specifies CSVEPGGRGPEAFF.